This entry lists 19 T cell receptor beta chains sequenced from one sample in a study of metastatic and nonmetastatic thyroid tumors. Using MiXCR, TCRdb reanalyzed the PCR reads. The data contain about 35,000 clones, approximately 30% of them singletons. None of the patients had undergone any treatment ahead of thyroid surgery. Sample: blood. These receptor sequences come from a female donor with papillary thyroid cancer or a benign thyroid nodule (not recorded which). Some clones in this sample may be carry-over from other donors' samples.

This clone has ten or more counts. V usage is TRBV12-3 or TRBV12-4 and J usage is TRBJ2-1; 9 positions match TRBD2. This CDR3 region has 16 residues. The V gene end was trimmed by 3 bases and the J gene end by 1 base; junction bases not matched to a gene: 4. The CDR3 reads CASSFAGGLSYNEQFF. DNA for the CDR3: TGTGCCAGCAGTTTTGCGGGGGGGCTTTCCTACAATGAGCAGTTCTTC.

By sample share, this clone is medium-sized. V is TRBV6-5 and J is TRBJ1-3, with 11 positions matching TRBD1. V was clipped by 2 bases and J by 4 bases; unmatched bases: 4. CDR1 and CDR2 (germline): MNHEY, SVGAGI. CDR3 length: 16 residues. CDR3 sequence: CASSYTRTGGGNTIYF. The CDR3, as DNA: TGTGCCAGCAGTTACACCCGGACAGGGGGCGGAAACACCATATATTTT.

The chain has TRBV11-2 and TRBJ2-2, with a possible D match to TRBD2 (6 bases). CDR1 and CDR2 (germline): SGHAT, FQNNGV. CDR3 length: 14 amino acids. V was clipped by 5 bases and J by 1 base, with 8 bases between them. The DNA of the CDR3 is TGTGCCAGCAGCCGTAGCGGGAACACCGGGGAGCTGTTTTTT. Residues: CASSRSGNTGELFF.

This clone was picked up a small number of times. The chain recombines TRBV20-1 with TRBJ1-2; 7 bases line up with TRBD1. The junction had 8 bases not matched to a gene; V was cut back by 6 bases and J by 4 bases. Germline assignment: CDR1 DFQATT and CDR2 SNEGSKA (reference sequence). The CDR3 spans 13 residues. The CDR3 region has the DNA TGCAGTGCCACCCCAGGGGGAAGCTATGGCTACACCTTC. Its protein product is CSATPGGSYGYTF.

The table lists this clone with a few counts. Just one base apart from a much larger clone, this may be a read error. The chain employs TRBV5-1 and TRBJ2-6; D is ambiguous. Looked up from germline, CDR1 is SGHRS and CDR2 is YFSETQ. This CDR3 has 14 amino acids. V was trimmed by 4 bases and J by 2 bases, leaving 7 bases between them. This chain's CDR3 is CASSLVPGANVLTF. In DNA, the CDR3 is TGCGCCAGCAGCCTGGTCCCTGGGGCCAACGTCCTGACTTTC.

The CDR3 DNA sequence: TGCGCCAGCAGCTTGGGAGGGGGTCGGGTGTACGAGCAGTACTTC. Its translation is CASSLGGGRVYEQYF. The V gene is TRBV5-1, the J gene TRBJ2-7, with a weak D call TRBD1 (6 bases). The CDR3 loop spans 15 amino acids. CDR1 and CDR2 (germline): SGHRS, YFSETQ. Trimming left V 0 bases short and J 4 bases short, with 14 bases between.

This clone was observed many times. This sequence joins TRBV20-1 and TRBJ2-3, with 8 bases aligning to TRBD2. Trimming removed 1 base from V and 2 bases from J; junction bases left unmatched: 8. CDR1 is DFQATT, CDR2 SNEGSKA, per germline (reference sequence). The CDR3 is 16 residues long. The CDR3 is CSARAMGGGTTDTQYF. The CDR3 bases are TGCAGTGCTAGAGCCATGGGCGGGGGGACCACAGATACGCAGTATTTT.

This clone was seen only a few times. At one boundary the junction diverges from the germline segment, which might be a read error. The rearrangement uses TRBV28 and TRBJ2-7; maybe TRBD2 (5 bases). The germline CDR1 and CDR2 sequences are MDHEN and SYDVKM. The CDR3 consists of 11 residues. CDR3 coding DNA: TGTGCCAGCAGTTCTCCCCCACAGAGGGACTTC. It translates to CASSSPPQRDF.

This clone was seen a few times. V and J are TRBV28 and TRBJ1-6, with a possible D match to TRBD1 (5 bases). The V end lost 8 bases, the J end lost 11 bases, and 13 bases lay between the germline ends. CDR3 length equals 12 residues. Germline loops: CDR1 MDHEN, CDR2 SYDVKM. CDR3 sequence: CASAGLRAPLHF. Here the CDR3 DNA reads TGTGCCAGCGCGGGACTCCGGGCACCCCTCCACTTT.

The gene calls are TRBV30 and TRBJ2-7; no firm D call. Germline values: CDR1 GTSNPN, CDR2 SVGIG (reference sequence). There are 11 residues in the CDR3. V lost 3 bases, J lost 0 bases, and 3 bases lay in between. Here the CDR3 reads CAWRGSYEQYF. The DNA of the CDR3 is TGTGCCTGGAGAGGCTCCTACGAGCAGTACTTC.

The rearrangement uses TRBV20-1 and TRBJ2-7; TRBD2 aligns across 8 bases. The length of the CDR3 is 14 residues. CDR1 is DFQATT, CDR2 SNEGSKA, per germline (reference sequence). After removal of 1 base from V and 5 bases from J, the junction contained 7 bases not matched to a gene. CDR3 loop: CSARGISGINEQYF. The CDR3 DNA is TGCAGTGCTAGAGGGATTAGCGGGATAAACGAGCAGTACTTC.

A word on this clone: One end of the junction is discordant with germline, which a read error may explain. The chain carries TRBV6-1 and TRBJ2-5, with a tentative D call TRBD2 (5 bases). From germline, CDR1 is MNHNS and CDR2 SASEGT. The CDR3 length is 13 residues. CDR3 loop: CASSGATKETHYF. The CDR3 region has the DNA TGTGCCAGCAGTGGGGCGACTAAAGAGACCCATTACTTC.

Worth noting for this clone: One end of the junction is discordant with germline, which a read error may explain. This chain links TRBV6-1 with TRBJ1-4, with unresolved D. Germline CDR1 is MNHNS and CDR2 is SASEGT. This CDR3 has 16 residues. The CDR3 reads CASREVGSGVMEKLFF. The DNA of the CDR3 is TGTGCCAGCAGGGAAGTAGGGTCCGGGGTCATGGAAAAACTGTTTTTT.

The genes are TRBV30 and TRBJ2-7; D is uncertain. Deletions cut 4 bases from V and 1 base from J, with 14 bases between. The CDR3 contains 14 residues. The germline gives CDR1 GTSNPN, CDR2 SVGIG (reference sequence). CDR3 in DNA: TGTGCCTGGATCTCTCCTGAACGATCCTACGAGCAGTACTTC. This gives the protein CAWISPERSYEQYF. Filled out from reference TRBV30 and TRBJ2-7, the complete variable domain reads SQTIHQWPATLVQPVGSPLSLECTVEGTSNPNLYWYRQAAGRGLQLLFYSVGIGQISSEVPQNLSASRPQDRQFILSSKKLLLSDSGFYLCAWISPERSYEQYFGPGTRLTVT.

The rearrangement uses TRBV5-1 and TRBJ1-1; perhaps TRBD1 as D (5 bases). Germline V CDR1 and CDR2: SGHRS, YFSETQ. This CDR3 has 13 residues. Trimming took off 7 bases at V and 5 bases at J, with 15 bases between the two ends. The CDR3 coding sequence is TGCGCCAGCGGGTCGGGGGATCGGACTGAAGCTTTCTTT. It specifies CASGSGDRTEAFF.

This clone was found many times. V gene TRBV4-1 combines with J gene TRBJ2-2; D not resolved. Trimming removed 4 bases at V and 10 bases at J, with 10 bases between. CDR3 length: 12 amino acids. Germline V gene data show CDR1 as MGHRA and CDR2 as YSYEKL. The CDR3, as DNA: TGCGCCAGCAGCCCTGACTCCGCGGAGCTGTTTTTT. Its translation is CASSPDSAELFF.

As for this clone: This clone may be a read error of a much larger clone one base away. The rearrangement uses TRBV10-1 and TRBJ2-7; D not certain. The germline V and J ends were trimmed by 2 bases and 5 bases, with 7 bases remaining between them. Germline V gives CDR1 WNHNN, CDR2 SYGVQD (reference sequence). This CDR3 is built from 12 residues. CDR3 DNA sequence: TGCGCCAGCAGTGAGGGACGAAACGAGCAGTACGTC. Translated, it gives CASSEGRNEQYV.

The rearrangement links TRBV5-5 to TRBJ1-2; 9 nucleotides agree with TRBD1. The junction had 13 bases not matched to a gene; V was cut back by 5 bases and J by 5 bases. The germline V gene has CDR1 SGHKS and CDR2 YYEKEE (reference sequence). The CDR3 has 16 residues. The CDR3 region is CASSKDTGGARYGYTF. The CDR3 DNA follows: TGTGCCAGCAGTAAGGACACAGGGGGCGCGAGGTATGGCTACACCTTC. The full variable domain, with the rest looked up from reference TRBV5-5 and TRBJ1-2, is DAGVTQSPTHLIKTRGQQVTLRCSPISGHKSVSWYQQVLGQGPQFIFQYYEKEERGRGNFPDRFSARQFPNYSSELNVNALLLGDSALYLCASSKDTGGARYGYTFGSGTRLTVV.

The rearrangement joins TRBV5-1 to TRBJ2-3; D is perhaps TRBD1 or TRBD2 (5 bases each). Germline V gene sequence: CDR1 SGHRS, CDR2 YFSETQ. The V gene lost 2 bases and the J gene lost 4 bases, with 14 bases spanning the gap. The CDR3 is made up of 15 amino acids. CDR3 bases: TGCGCCAGCAGCTTCAGCGTTGGGGACGCAGATACGCAGTATTTT. It translates to CASSFSVGDADTQYF.